These 7 T cell receptor beta chains came from one sample sequenced in a study of PD-1 blockade in classical Hodgkin lymphoma (dated by TCRdb to the early 2020s). Library prep was done by the immunoSEQ multiplex PCR assay. This immuneACCESS table, as held by TCRdb, lists in-frame sequences with V and J called but not all clones. Of the missing ones, under half trace to an unresolved V gene in checked studies; the others have no known cause. The sample yields about 40,000 clones; approximately 64% were counted once. The ten largest make up approximately 3% of the sample. The time point tag for this specimen amounts to: cycle 1 day 1 (C1D1), immediately before nivolumab initiation. Every trial patient had relapsed after autologous stem cell transplantation, and cohorts A, B and C differed in prior brentuximab vedotin exposure. This specimen consisted of peripheral blood mononuclear cells (PBMCs), obtained at baseline. Receptors originate from a human donor with classical Hodgkin lymphoma.

The chain links TRBV7-9 to TRBJ1-2; 9 nucleotides align to TRBD1. Germline lookup yields CDR1 SEHNR and CDR2 FQNEAQ (reference sequence). The V segment lost 5 bases and the J segment 7 bases; nucleotides outside the gene matches: 14. CDR3 length: 16 residues. The CDR3 DNA reads TGTGCCAGCAGCAGTCCCCTACAGGGGGCGTACGGTGGCTACACCTTC. Translated, it gives CASSSPLQGAYGGYTF. Variable domain in full (rest from reference TRBV7-9 and TRBJ1-2): DTGVSQNPRHKITKRGQNVTFRCDPISEHNRLYWYRQTLGQGPEFLTYFQNEAQLEKSRLLSDRFSAERPKGSFSTLEIQRTEQGDSAMYLCASSSPLQGAYGGYTFGSGTRLTVV.

The chain links TRBV14 to TRBJ2-5; D is uncertain. Deletions cut 2 bases from V and 10 bases from J, with 11 bases between. The CDR3 consists of 12 residues. Germline CDR1 is SGHDN and CDR2 is FVKESK. The CDR3 protein is CASSQITQIQYF. CDR3 nucleotides: TGTGCCAGCAGCCAAATAACCCAGATCCAGTACTTC.

This clone has more than one count but fewer than ten. The chain links TRBV19 to TRBJ2-7; D assignment may be TRBD1 or TRBD2 (6 bases each). Between the trimmed V and J ends, which lost 1 base and 7 bases, there was a span of 11 bases. The CDR3 contains 13 residues. In germline, CDR1 is LNHDA, CDR2 SQIVND (reference sequence). CDR3 loop: CASSIAGATEQYF. CDR3 coding DNA: TGTGCCAGTAGTATAGCGGGGGCTACGGAGCAGTACTTC.

This chain joins TRBV10-3 and TRBJ2-2; D remains unclear. The CDR3 has 12 amino acids. V gave up 11 bases and J gave up 3 bases, with 10 bases separating them. Germline-derived CDR1 and CDR2 are ENHRY and SYGVKD. CDR3 bases: TGTGCCGGGGTTTCTCACACCGGGGAGCTGTTTTTT. It codes for CAGVSHTGELFF.

This clone was recorded many times. The chain carries TRBV4-3 and TRBJ2-1, with D uncertain. Between the trimmed V and J ends, which lost 0 bases and 7 bases, there was a span of 7 bases. Germline loops: CDR1 LGHNA, CDR2 YSLEER. The CDR3 runs to 13 residues. This CDR3 reads CASSQDSWNEQFF. CDR3 nucleotide sequence: TGCGCCAGCAGCCAAGATAGTTGGAATGAGCAGTTCTTC.

The rearrangement uses TRBV27 and TRBJ1-1; no definite D call. V dropped 6 bases and J dropped 6 bases, with 11 bases sitting between them. The germline V gene encodes CDR1 MNHEY and CDR2 SMNVEV (reference sequence). The CDR3 is 12 residues long. This chain's CDR3 is CASSQYRSEAFF. CDR3 nucleotide sequence: TGTGCCAGCAGCCAGTACAGATCTGAAGCTTTCTTT.

V usage is TRBV5-1 and J usage is TRBJ1-2; the D is unclear. V lost 4 bases and J 3 bases, leaving 13 bases between the germline ends. The germline CDR1 and CDR2 sequences are SGHRS and YFSETQ. This CDR3 is 14 amino acids long. The CDR3 nucleotides are TGCGCCAGCAGCCAGAGGAGCTCGGACTATGGCTACACCTTC. Its protein is CASSQRSSDYGYTF.